This paragraph covers one T cell receptor beta chain sequence. Participants, roughly 18 to 90 years old, spanned approximately 26 US areas. This CDR3 comprises 17 residues. Trimming shortened V by 2 bases and J by 0 bases, and 11 bases separated the two germline ends. Germline lookup yields CDR1 MDHEN and CDR2 SYDVKM. This specimen comes from a study of blood T cell repertoires in COVID-19. Study as a whole: The origin of the acute and convalescent COVID-19 samples was the United States, Italy and Spain. The cDNA or gDNA used as material had been derived from T cells, B-cell-depleted T cells, or PBMCs.

Original processing methods: Amplification with reference gene primers provided the estimates of nucleated cell counts. Assay used: immunoSEQ multiplex PCR; TCRdb lists only in-frame clones, some missing. The V and J calls and the clone size are those of that table, but D and trimming were determined from the DNA. The repertoire holds around 190,000 clones, with roughly 86% as singletons. This clonotype originated in a man aged 18 to 29 with acute COVID-19. The sequenced sample consisted of PBMCs or T cells enriched from blood (not recorded which). The gene calls are TRBV28 and TRBJ2-6, with a tentative D call TRBD2 (5 bases). This chain's CDR3 is CASSLRTYHSGANVLTF. CDR3 DNA sequence: TGTGCCAGCAGTTTAAGGACTTATCACTCTGGGGCCAACGTCCTGACTTTC.